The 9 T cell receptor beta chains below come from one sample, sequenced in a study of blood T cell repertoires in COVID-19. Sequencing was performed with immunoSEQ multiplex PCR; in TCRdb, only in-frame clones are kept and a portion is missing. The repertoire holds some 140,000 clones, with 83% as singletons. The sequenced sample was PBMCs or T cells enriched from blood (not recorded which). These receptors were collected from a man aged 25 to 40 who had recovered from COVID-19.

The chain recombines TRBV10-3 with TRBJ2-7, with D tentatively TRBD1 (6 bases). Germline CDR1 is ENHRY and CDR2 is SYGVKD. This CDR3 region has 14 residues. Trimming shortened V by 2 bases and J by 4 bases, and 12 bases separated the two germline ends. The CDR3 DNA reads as TGTGCCATCAGTGAGCCTGGACAGAATTACGAGCAGTACGTC. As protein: CAISEPGQNYEQYV.

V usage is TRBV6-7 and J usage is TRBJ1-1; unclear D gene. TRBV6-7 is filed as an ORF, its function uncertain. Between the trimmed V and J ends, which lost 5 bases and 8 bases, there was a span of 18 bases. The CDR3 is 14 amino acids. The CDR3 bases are TGTGCCAGCAGTAATACCCTCCCGAGGATGGAAGCTTTCTTT. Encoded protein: CASSNTLPRMEAFF.

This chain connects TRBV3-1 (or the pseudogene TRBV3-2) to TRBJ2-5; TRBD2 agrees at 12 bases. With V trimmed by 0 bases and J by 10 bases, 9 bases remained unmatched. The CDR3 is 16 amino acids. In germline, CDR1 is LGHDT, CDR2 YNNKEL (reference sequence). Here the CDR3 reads CASSQDQRASGRDQYF. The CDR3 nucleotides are TGTGCCAGCAGCCAAGATCAGCGGGCTAGCGGGAGGGACCAGTACTTC.

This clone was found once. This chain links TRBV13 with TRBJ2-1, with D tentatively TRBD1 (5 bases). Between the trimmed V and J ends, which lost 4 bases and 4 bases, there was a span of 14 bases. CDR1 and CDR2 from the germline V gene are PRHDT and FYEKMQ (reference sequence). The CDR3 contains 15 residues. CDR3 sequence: CASSSDTRSYNEQFF. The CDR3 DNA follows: TGTGCCAGCAGCTCGGACACCAGAAGTTACAATGAGCAGTTCTTC.

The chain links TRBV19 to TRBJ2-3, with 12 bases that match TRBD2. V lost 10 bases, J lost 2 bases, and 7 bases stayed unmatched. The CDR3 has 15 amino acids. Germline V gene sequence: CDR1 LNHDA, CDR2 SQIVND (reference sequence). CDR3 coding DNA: TGTGCCACCATGACTAGCGGGGGCTACACAGATACGCAGTATTTT. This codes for CATMTSGGYTDTQYF.

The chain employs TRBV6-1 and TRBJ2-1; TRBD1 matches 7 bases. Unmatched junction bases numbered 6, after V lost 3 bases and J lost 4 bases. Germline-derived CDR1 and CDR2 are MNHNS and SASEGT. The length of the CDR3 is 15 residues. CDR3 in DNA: TGTGCCAGCAGTGACGCCGGGACAGTTTACAATGAGCAGTTCTTC. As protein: CASSDAGTVYNEQFF.

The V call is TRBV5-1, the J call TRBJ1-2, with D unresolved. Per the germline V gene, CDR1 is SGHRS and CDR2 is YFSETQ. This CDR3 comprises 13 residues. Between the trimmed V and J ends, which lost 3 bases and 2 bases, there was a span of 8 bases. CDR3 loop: CASSSDTNYGYTF. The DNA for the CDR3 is TGCGCCAGCAGCTCCGACACCAACTATGGCTACACCTTC.

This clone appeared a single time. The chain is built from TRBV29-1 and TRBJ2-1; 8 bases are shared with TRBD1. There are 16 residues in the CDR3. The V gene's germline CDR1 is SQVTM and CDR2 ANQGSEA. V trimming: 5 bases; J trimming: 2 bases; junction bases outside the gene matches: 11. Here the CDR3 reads CSVPWGQVLPYNEQFF. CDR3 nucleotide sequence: TGCAGCGTTCCCTGGGGACAGGTATTGCCCTACAATGAGCAGTTCTTC.

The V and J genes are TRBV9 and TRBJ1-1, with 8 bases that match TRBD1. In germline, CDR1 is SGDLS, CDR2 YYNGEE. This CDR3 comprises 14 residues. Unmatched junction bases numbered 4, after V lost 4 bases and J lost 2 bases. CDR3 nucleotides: TGTGCCAGCAGCCCGACAGGGGAAAACACTGAAGCTTTCTTT. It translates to CASSPTGENTEAFF.